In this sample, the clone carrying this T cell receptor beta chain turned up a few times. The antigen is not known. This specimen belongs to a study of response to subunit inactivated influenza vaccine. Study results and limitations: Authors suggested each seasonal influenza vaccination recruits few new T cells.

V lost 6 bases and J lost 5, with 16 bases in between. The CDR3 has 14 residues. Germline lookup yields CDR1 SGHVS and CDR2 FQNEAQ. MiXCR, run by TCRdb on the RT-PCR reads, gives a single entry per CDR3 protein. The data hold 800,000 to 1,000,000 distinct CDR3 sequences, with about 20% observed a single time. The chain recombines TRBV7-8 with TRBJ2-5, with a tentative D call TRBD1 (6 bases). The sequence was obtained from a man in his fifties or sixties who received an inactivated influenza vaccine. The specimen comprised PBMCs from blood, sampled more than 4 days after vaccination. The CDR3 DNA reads TGTGCCAGCAGGGGACACGAGGGATGGGAGACCCAGTACTTC. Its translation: CASRGHEGWETQYF.